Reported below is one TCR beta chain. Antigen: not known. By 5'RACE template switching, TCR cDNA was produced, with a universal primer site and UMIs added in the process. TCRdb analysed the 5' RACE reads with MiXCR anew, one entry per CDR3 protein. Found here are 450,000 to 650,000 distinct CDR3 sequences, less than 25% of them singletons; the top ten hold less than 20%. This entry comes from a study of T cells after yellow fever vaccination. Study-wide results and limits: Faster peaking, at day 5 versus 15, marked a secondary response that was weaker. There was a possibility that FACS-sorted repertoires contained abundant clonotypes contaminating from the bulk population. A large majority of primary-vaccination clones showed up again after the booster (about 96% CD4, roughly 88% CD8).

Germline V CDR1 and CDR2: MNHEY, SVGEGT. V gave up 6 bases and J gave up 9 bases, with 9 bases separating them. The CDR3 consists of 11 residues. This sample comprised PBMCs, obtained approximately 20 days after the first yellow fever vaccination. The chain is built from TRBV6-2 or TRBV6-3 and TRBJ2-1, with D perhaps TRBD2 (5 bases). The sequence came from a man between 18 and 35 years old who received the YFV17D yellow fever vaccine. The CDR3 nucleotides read TGTGCCAGCAGCGATGAGGGTGAGCAGTTCTTC. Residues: CASSDEGEQFF.